This T cell receptor beta chain derives from a study of blood T cell repertoires in COVID-19. Some clones are missing from TCRdb's copy, which holds only in-frame ones; the method was immunoSEQ multiplex PCR. This sample yields almost 250,000 clones, of which roughly 90% are seen a single time; approximately 4.1% belongs to the top ten. This clone has just a few counts. This CDR3 spans 14 amino acids. Germline V gives CDR1 SGHTA, CDR2 FQGNSA. After removal of 2 bases from V and 10 bases from J, the junction contained 9 bases not matched to a gene. The sequenced material came from PBMCs or T cells enriched from blood (not recorded which). The chain has TRBV7-2 and TRBJ1-1; 8 bases line up with TRBD1. The sequence derives from a woman between 25 and 40 years old who had recovered from COVID-19. CDR3 loop: CASSLHRQGPRAFF. The CDR3 DNA sequence: TGTGCCAGCAGCTTACATAGACAGGGGCCACGAGCTTTCTTT.